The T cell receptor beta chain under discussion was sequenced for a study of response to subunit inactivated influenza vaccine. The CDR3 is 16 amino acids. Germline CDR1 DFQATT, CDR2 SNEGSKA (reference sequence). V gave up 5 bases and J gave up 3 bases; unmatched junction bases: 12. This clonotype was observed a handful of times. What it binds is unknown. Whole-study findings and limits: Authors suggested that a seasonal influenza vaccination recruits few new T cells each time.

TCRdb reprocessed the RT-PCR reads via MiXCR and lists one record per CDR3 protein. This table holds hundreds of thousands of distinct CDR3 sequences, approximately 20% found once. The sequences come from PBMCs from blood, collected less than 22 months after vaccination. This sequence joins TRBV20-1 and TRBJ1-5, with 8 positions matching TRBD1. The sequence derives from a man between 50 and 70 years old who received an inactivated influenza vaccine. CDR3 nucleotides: TGCAGTGCTTTACCGGGGACAGGAGGGAACAATCAGCCCCAGCATTTT. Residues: CSALPGTGGNNQPQHF.